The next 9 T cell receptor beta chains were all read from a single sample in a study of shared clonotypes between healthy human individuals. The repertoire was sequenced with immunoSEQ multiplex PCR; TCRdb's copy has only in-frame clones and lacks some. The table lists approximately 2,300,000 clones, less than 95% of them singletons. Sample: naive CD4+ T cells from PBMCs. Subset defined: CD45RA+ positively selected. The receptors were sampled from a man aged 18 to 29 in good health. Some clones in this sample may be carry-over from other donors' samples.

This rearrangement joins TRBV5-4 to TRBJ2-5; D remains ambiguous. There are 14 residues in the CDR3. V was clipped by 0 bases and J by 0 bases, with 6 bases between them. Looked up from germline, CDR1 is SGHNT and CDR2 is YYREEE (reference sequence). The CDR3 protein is CASSLEAHQETQYF. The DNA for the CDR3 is TGTGCCAGCAGCTTGGAGGCCCACCAAGAGACCCAGTACTTC.

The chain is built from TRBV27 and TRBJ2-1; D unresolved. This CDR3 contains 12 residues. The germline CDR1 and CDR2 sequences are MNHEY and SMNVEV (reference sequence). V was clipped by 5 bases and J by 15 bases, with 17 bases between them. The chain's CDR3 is CASSTPDRLMFF. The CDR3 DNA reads TGTGCCAGCAGTACCCCGGACCGGCTAATGTTCTTC.

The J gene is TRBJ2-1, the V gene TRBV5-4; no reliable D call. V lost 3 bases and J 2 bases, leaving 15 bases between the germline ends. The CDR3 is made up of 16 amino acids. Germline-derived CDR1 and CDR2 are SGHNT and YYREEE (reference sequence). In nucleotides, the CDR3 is TGTGCCAGCAGCTGGGGTGGGGTCACCGCCTACAATGAGCAGTTCTTC. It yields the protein CASSWGGVTAYNEQFF.

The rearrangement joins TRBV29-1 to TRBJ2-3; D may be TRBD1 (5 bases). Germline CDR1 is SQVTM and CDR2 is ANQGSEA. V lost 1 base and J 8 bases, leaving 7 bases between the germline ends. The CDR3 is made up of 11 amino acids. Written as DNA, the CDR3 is TGCAGCGTTGAAGTCCAGGGTACGCAGTATTTT. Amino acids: CSVEVQGTQYF.

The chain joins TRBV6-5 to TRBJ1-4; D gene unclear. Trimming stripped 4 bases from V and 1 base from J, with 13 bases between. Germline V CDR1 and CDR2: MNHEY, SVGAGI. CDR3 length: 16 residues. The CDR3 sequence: CASSLDGVVTNEKLFF. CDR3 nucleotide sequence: TGTGCCAGCAGTTTGGATGGGGTCGTAACTAATGAAAAACTGTTTTTT.

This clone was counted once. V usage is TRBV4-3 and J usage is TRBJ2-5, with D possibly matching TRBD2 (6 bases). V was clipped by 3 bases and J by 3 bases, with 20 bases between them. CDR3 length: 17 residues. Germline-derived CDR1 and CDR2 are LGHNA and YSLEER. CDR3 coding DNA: TGCGCCAGCAGCCAGCTACCCACGGCGGGGCTAAAAGAGACCCAGTACTTC. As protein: CASSQLPTAGLKETQYF.

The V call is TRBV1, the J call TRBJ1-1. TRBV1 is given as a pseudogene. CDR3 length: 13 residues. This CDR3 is CTSPEGGNTEAFF. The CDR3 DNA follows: TGCACCAGCCCCGAGGGGGGGAACACTGAAGCTTTCTTT.

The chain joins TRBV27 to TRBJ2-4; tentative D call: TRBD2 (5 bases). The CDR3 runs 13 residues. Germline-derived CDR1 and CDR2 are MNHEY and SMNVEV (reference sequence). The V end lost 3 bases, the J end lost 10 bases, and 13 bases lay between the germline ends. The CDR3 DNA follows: TGTGCCAGCAGTTTGCCCGGGCCGGGAATTCAGTACTTC. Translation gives CASSLPGPGIQYF.

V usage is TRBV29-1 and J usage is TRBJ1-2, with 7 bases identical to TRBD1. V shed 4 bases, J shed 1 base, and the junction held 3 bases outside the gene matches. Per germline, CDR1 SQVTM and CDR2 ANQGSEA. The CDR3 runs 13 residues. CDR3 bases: TGCAGCGTTGGGGGACAGAATAACTATGGCTACACCTTC. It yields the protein CSVGGQNNYGYTF.